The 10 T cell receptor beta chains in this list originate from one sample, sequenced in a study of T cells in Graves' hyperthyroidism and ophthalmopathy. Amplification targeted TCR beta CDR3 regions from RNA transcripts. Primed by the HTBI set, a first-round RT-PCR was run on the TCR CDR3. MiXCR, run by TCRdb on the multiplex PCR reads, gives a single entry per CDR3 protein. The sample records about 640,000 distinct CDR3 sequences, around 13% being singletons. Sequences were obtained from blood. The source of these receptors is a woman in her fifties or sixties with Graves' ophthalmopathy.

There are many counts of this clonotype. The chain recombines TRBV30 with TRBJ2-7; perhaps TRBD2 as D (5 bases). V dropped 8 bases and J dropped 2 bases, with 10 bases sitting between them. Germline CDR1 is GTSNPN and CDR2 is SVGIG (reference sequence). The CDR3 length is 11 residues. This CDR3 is CARQTTYEQYF. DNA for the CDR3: TGTGCCCGTCAGACTACCTACGAGCAGTACTTC. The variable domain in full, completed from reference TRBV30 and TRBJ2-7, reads SQTIHQWPATLVQPVGSPLSLECTVEGTSNPNLYWYRQAAGRGLQLLFYSVGIGQISSEVPQNLSASRPQDRQFILSSKKLLLSDSGFYLCARQTTYEQYFGPGTRLTVT.

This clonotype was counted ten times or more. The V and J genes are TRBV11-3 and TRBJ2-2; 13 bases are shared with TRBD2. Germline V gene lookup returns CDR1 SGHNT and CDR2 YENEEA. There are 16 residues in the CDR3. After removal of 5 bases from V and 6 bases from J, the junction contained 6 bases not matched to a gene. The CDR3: CASSNPGLAGSGELFF. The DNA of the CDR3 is TGTGCCAGCAGCAACCCGGGACTAGCGGGATCCGGGGAGCTGTTTTTT. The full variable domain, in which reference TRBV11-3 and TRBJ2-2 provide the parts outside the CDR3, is EAGVVQSPRYKIIEKKQPVAFWCNPISGHNTLYWYLQNLGQGPELLIRYENEEAVDDSQLPKDRFSAERLKGVDSTLKIQPAELGDSAVYLCASSNPGLAGSGELFFGEGSRLTVL.

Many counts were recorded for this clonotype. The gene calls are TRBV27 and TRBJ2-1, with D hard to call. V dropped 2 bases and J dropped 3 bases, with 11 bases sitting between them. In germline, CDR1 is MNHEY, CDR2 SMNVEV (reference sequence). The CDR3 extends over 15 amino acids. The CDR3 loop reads CASSLADPLYNEQFF. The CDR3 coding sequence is TGTGCCAGCAGTTTAGCGGACCCTCTCTACAATGAGCAGTTCTTC.

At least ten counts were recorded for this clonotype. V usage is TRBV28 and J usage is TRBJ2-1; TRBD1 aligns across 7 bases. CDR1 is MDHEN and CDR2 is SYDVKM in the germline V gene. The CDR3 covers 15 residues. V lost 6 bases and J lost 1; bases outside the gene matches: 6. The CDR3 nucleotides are TGTGCCAGCAGCCCAGACAGGGATTCCTACAATGAGCAGTTCTTC. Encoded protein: CASSPDRDSYNEQFF.

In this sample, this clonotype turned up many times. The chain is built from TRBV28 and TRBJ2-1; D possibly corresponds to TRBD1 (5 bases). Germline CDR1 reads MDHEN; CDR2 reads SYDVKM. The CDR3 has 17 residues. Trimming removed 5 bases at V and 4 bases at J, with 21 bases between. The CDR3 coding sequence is TGTGCCAGCAGTACCCCATTGGGGCTAGACGCTTACAATGAGCAGTTCTTC. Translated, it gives CASSTPLGLDAYNEQFF.

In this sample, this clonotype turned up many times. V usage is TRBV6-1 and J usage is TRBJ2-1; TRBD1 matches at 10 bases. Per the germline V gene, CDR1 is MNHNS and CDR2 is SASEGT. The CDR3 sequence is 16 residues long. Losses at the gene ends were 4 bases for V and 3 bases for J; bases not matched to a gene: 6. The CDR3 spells CASSGRDRGFYNEQFF. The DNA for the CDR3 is TGTGCCAGCAGTGGCCGGGACAGGGGTTTCTACAATGAGCAGTTCTTC.

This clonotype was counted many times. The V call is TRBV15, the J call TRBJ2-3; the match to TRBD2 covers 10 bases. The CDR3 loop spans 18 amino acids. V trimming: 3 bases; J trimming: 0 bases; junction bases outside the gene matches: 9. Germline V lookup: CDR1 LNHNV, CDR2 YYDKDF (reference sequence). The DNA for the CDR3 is TGTGCCACCAGCAGGTCCAAGACTAGCGGGTTTAGCACAGATACGCAGTATTTT. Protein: CATSRSKTSGFSTDTQYF.

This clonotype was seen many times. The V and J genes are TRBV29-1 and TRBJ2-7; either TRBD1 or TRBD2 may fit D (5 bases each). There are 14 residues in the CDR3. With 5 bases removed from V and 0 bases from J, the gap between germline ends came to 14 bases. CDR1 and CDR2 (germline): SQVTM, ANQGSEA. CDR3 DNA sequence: TGCAGCGTTCGGGGCGGGCCGAGCTCCTACGAGCAGTACTTC. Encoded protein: CSVRGGPSSYEQYF.

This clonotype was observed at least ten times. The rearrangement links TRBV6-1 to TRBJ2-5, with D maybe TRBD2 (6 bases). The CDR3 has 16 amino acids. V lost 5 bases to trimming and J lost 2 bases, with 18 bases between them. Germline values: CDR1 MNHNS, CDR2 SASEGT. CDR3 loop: CASSYHSGYGQETQYF. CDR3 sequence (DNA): TGTGCCAGCAGTTATCATAGCGGATACGGACAAGAGACCCAGTACTTC.

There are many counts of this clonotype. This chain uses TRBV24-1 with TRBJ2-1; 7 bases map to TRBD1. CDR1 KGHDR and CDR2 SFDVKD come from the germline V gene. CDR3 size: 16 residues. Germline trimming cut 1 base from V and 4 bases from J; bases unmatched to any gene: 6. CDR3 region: CATSDLGTDKYNEQFF. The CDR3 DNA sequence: TGTGCCACCAGTGATTTAGGGACAGACAAATACAATGAGCAGTTCTTC.